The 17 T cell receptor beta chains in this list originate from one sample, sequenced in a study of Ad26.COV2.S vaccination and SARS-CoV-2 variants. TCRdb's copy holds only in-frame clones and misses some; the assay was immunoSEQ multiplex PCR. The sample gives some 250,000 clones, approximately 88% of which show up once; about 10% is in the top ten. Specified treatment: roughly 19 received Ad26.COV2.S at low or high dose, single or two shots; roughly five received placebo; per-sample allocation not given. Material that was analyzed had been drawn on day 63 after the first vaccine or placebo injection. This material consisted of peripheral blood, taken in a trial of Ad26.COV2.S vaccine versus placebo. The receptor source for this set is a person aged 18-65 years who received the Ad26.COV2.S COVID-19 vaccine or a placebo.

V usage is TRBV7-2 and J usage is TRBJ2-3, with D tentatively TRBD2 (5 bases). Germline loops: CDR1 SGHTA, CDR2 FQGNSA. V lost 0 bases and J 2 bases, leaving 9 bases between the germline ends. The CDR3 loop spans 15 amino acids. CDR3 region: CASSLAQRYTDTQYF. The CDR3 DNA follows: TGTGCCAGCAGCTTAGCCCAGCGGTACACAGATACGCAGTATTTT.

CDR3 in DNA: TGTGCCAGCTCACCAGCGGTGGAGTCTAACTATGGCTACACCTTC. Its protein is CASSPAVESNYGYTF. This chain joins TRBV18 and TRBJ1-2, with D unclear. Germline V gives CDR1 KGHSH, CDR2 LQKENI. The CDR3 runs to 15 residues. Trimming cost V 2 bases and J 0 bases, with 10 bases left between them.

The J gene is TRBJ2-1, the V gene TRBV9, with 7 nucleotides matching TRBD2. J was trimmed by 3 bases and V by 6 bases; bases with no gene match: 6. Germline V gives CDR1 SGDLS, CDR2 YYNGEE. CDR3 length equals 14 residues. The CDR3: CASTTSVGYNEQFF. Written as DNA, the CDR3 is TGTGCCAGCACAACTAGCGTGGGCTACAATGAGCAGTTCTTC.

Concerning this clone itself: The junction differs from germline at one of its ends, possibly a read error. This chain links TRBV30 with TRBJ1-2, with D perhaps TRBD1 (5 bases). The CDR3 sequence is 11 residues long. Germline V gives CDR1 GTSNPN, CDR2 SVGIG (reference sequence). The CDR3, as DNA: TGTGCCTGGATTCGGCGGGGCATCGGCGCCTTC. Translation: CAWIRRGIGAF. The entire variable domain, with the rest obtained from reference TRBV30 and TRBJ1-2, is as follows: SQTIHQWPATLVQPVGSPLSLECTVEGTSNPNLYWYRQAAGRGLQLLFYSVGIGQISSEVPQNLSASRPQDRQFILSSKKLLLSDSGFYLCAWIRRGIGAFGSGTRLTVV.

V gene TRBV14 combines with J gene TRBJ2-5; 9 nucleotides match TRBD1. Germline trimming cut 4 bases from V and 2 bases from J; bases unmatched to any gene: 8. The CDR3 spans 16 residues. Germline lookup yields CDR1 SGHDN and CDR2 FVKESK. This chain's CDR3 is CASSRYRGLPQETQYF. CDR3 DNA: TGTGCCAGCAGCCGCTACAGGGGGCTCCCGCAAGAGACCCAGTACTTC. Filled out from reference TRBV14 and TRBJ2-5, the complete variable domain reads EAGVTQFPSHSVIEKGQTVTLRCDPISGHDNLYWYRRVMGKEIKFLLHFVKESKQDESGMPNNRFLAERTGGTYSTLKVQPAELEDSGVYFCASSRYRGLPQETQYFGPGTRLLVL.

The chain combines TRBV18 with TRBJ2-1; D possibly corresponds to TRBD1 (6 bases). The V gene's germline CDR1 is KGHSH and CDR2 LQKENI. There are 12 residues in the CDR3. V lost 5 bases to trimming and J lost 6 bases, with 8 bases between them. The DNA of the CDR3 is TGTGCCAGCTCATCACAGGGCAATGAGCAGTTCTTC. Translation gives CASSSQGNEQFF.

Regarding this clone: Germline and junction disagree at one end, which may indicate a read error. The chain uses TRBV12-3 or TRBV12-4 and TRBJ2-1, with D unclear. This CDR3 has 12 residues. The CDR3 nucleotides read TGTGCCAGCGGTTTTACAATCAATGAGCAGTTCTTC. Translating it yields CASGFTINEQFF.

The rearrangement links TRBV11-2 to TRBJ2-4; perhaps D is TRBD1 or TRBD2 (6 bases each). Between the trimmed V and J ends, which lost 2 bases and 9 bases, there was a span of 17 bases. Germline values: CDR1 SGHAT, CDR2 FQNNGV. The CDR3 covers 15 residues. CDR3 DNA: TGTGCCAGCAGCTTATGGGGGGCCCCGGGTAGCATTCAGTACTTC. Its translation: CASSLWGAPGSIQYF.

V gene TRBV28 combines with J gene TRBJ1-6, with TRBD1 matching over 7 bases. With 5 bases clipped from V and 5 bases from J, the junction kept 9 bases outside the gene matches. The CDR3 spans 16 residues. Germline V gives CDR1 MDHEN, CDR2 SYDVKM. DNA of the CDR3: TGTGCCAGCAGTAACGTGGAGGGACAGCATAATTCACCCCTCCACTTT. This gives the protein CASSNVEGQHNSPLHF.

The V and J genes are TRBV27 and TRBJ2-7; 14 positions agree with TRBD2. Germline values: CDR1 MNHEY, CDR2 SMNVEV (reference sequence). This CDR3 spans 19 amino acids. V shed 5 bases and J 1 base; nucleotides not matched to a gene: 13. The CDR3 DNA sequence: TGTGCCAGCAGTCCGAACCCGGGACTAGCGGGAGACCCGTCCTACGAGCAGTACTTC. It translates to CASSPNPGLAGDPSYEQYF.

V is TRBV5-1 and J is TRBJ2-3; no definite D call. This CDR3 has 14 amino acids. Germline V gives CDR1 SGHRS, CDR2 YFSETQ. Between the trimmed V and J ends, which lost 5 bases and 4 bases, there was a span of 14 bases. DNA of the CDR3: TGCGCCAGCAGTCTCTCCCAAAGCGCAGATACGCAGTATTTT. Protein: CASSLSQSADTQYF.

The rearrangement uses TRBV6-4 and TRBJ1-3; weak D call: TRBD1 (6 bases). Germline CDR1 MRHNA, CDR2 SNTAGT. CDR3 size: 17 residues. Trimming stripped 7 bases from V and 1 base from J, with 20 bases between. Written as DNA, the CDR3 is TGTGCCAGCAAACCCCTAGGACAGTCGGAGTCTGGAAACACCATATATTTT. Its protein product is CASKPLGQSESGNTIYF.

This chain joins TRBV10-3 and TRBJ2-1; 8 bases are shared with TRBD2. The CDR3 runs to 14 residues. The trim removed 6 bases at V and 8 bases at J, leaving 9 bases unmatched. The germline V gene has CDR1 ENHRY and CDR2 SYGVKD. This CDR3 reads CAIRPTSGPDEQFF. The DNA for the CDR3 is TGTGCCATCAGACCAACTAGCGGTCCGGATGAGCAGTTCTTC.

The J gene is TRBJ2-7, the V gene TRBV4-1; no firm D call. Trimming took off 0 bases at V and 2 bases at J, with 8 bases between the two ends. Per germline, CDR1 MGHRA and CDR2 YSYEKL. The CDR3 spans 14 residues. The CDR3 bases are TGCGCCAGCAGCCAAGAATCGGGCGCCTACGAGCAGTACTTC. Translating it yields CASSQESGAYEQYF.

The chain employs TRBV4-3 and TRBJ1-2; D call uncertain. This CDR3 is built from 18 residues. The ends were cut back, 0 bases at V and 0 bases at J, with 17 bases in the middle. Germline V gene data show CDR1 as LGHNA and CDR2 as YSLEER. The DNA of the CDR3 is TGCGCCAGCAGCCAAGAGAGGGCTAGGGCAGTAGCTAACTATGGCTACACCTTC. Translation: CASSQERARAVANYGYTF.

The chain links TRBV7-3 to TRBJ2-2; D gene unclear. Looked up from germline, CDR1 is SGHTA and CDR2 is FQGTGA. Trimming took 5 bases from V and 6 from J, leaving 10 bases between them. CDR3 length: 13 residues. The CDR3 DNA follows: TGTGCCAGCAGCCCCCTCCGGTCCGGGGAGCTGTTTTTT. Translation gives CASSPLRSGELFF.

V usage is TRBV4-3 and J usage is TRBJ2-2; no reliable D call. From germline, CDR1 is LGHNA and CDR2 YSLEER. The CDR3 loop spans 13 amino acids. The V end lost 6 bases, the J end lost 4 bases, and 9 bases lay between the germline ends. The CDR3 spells CASRRSTTGELFF. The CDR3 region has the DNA TGCGCCAGCAGACGATCGACCACCGGGGAGCTGTTTTTT.